The 5 T cell receptor beta chains listed next were all sequenced from one sample in a study of T cell changes during pregnancy in multiple sclerosis. Repertoires were generated with immunoSEQ multiplex PCR, while TCRdb's copy carries only in-frame clones and drops some. The data contain tens of thousands of clones, roughly 93% of them singletons. Sequencing used peripheral blood, obtained in the third trimester of pregnancy. All receptors come from a female donor with multiple sclerosis, enrolled in a pregnancy study.

This clone was detected only a few times. The chain employs TRBV30 and TRBJ2-7; D unclear. V dropped 8 bases and J dropped 0 bases, with 11 bases sitting between them. Germline V gives CDR1 GTSNPN, CDR2 SVGIG (reference sequence). This CDR3 is built from 12 residues. The CDR3 reads CARNAGSYEQYF. CDR3 coding DNA: TGTGCCCGGAACGCAGGCTCCTACGAGCAGTACTTC.

V is TRBV5-1 and J is TRBJ2-5; no clear D gene. CDR3 length: 13 residues. V lost 1 base, J lost 1 base, and 5 bases lay in between. The germline CDR1 and CDR2 sequences are SGHRS and YFSETQ. The CDR3 protein is CASSLLGQETQYF. In DNA form, the CDR3 reads TGCGCCAGCAGCTTGCTCGGCCAAGAGACCCAGTACTTC.

The chain employs TRBV4-1 and TRBJ2-2; 7 nucleotides agree with TRBD2. This CDR3 is 15 amino acids long. Per germline, CDR1 MGHRA and CDR2 YSYEKL. Trimming at V came to 2 bases and at J to 5 bases, leaving 5 bases not matched to a gene. The CDR3 spells CASSQPWEGTGELFF. DNA for the CDR3: TGCGCCAGCAGCCAACCCTGGGAGGGGACCGGGGAGCTGTTTTTT.

The V gene is TRBV4-2, the J gene TRBJ1-1; 10 positions match TRBD1. CDR1 is LGHNA, CDR2 YNFKEQ, per germline. The CDR3 totals 13 residues. Unmatched junction bases numbered 7, after V lost 4 bases and J lost 11 bases. The CDR3 region has the DNA TGTGCCAGCAGCCTGACCGGGACAGGGGAGGCTTTCTTT. Translation gives CASSLTGTGEAFF.

This clone was detected only once. The chain combines TRBV4-1 with TRBJ1-1, with a possible D match to TRBD1 (5 bases). V was shortened by 0 bases and J by 5 bases, with 22 bases between the two germline ends. The CDR3 length is 18 residues. The V gene's germline CDR1 is MGHRA and CDR2 YSYEKL. CDR3 residues: CASSQDPDRQGKRTEAFF. In DNA form, the CDR3 reads TGCGCCAGCAGCCAAGATCCGGATCGGCAGGGAAAACGAACTGAAGCTTTCTTT.